The 27 T cell receptor beta chains presented below share a single source sample, sequenced in a study of blood T cell repertoires in COVID-19. Sequenced by immunoSEQ multiplex PCR; TCRdb stores in-frame clones only, minus some. Here the sample spans 150,000 to 200,000 clones, roughly 84% being singletons. Specimen: peripheral blood. Source of these receptors: a woman older than 75 with active or convalescent COVID-19.

This clone was observed a single time. The rearrangement links TRBV23-1 to TRBJ1-2, with 7 bases fitting TRBD1. TRBV23-1 is an ORF, with its function uncertain. Trimming cost V 4 bases and J 7 bases; bases outside gene matches: 9. CDR3 size: 14 residues. CDR3 sequence reads: CASSLGQAFRGYTF. The CDR3 DNA is TGCGCCAGCAGTCTAGGACAGGCATTCCGTGGCTACACCTTC.

This clone was seen only a few times. The V call is TRBV5-6, the J call TRBJ1-1; D gene unclear. This CDR3 region has 13 residues. V was shortened by 1 base and J by 2 bases, with 6 bases between the two germline ends. Germline V gene sequence: CDR1 SGHDT, CDR2 YYEEEE. For the CDR3, the DNA is TGTGCCAGCAGCTTGACAGCAAACACTGAAGCTTTCTTT. It is translated as CASSLTANTEAFF.

The CDR3 DNA sequence: TGTGCCAGCAGTTTATCAGGCAGCTCAGGTGGCACTGAAGCTTTCTTT. It yields the protein CASSLSGSSGGTEAFF. The V call is TRBV27, the J call TRBJ1-1, with D unclear. Deletions cut 0 bases from V and 4 bases from J, with 15 bases between. The CDR3 contains 16 residues. Per germline, CDR1 MNHEY and CDR2 SMNVEV (reference sequence).

The rearrangement links TRBV30 to TRBJ1-5; tentatively, D is TRBD1 (5 bases). Trimming cost V 1 base and J 7 bases, with 11 bases left between them. Germline loops: CDR1 GTSNPN, CDR2 SVGIG (reference sequence). The CDR3 has 13 amino acids. CDR3 in amino acids: CAWSAQGGQPQHF. DNA for the CDR3: TGTGCCTGGAGTGCGCAGGGTGGCCAGCCCCAGCATTTT. Filled out from reference TRBV30 and TRBJ1-5, the complete variable domain reads SQTIHQWPATLVQPVGSPLSLECTVEGTSNPNLYWYRQAAGRGLQLLFYSVGIGQISSEVPQNLSASRPQDRQFILSSKKLLLSDSGFYLCAWSAQGGQPQHFGDGTRLSIL.

The V call is TRBV4-2, the J call TRBJ1-4; D unclear. The CDR3 is 15 amino acids. Between the trimmed V and J ends, which lost 1 base and 11 bases, there was a span of 17 bases. Per the germline V gene, CDR1 is LGHNA and CDR2 is YNFKEQ. The CDR3 region is CASSQVEKKGEKLFF. The CDR3 DNA follows: TGTGCCAGCAGCCAAGTTGAGAAAAAGGGAGAGAAACTGTTTTTT.

The V gene is TRBV3-1 (or the pseudogene TRBV3-2), the J gene TRBJ1-1, with D maybe TRBD1 (5 bases). This CDR3 has 15 amino acids. Per the germline V gene, CDR1 is LGHDT and CDR2 is YNNKEL (reference sequence). V was cut by 0 bases and J by 6 bases, with 14 bases left in between. The CDR3: CASSQEKIRGPEAFF. The CDR3, as DNA: TGTGCCAGCAGCCAAGAGAAGATAAGGGGCCCTGAAGCTTTCTTT.

To note about this clone: Other nucleotide sequences from this sample produce the same CDR3. The chain carries TRBV18 and TRBJ2-2; D call uncertain. Trimming took 3 bases from V and 4 from J, leaving 9 bases between them. This CDR3 is built from 14 residues. Germline CDR1 is KGHSH and CDR2 is LQKENI. The CDR3 loop is CASSPGQVTGELFF. CDR3 nucleotides: TGTGCCAGCTCACCGGGCCAGGTCACCGGGGAGCTGTTTTTT. The full variable domain, with the rest looked up from reference TRBV18 and TRBJ2-2, is NAGVMQNPRHLVRRRGQEARLRCSPMKGHSHVYWYRQLPEEGLKFMVYLQKENIIDESGMPKERFSAEFPKEGPSILRIQQVVRGDSAAYFCASSPGQVTGELFFGEGSRLTVL.

The chain couples TRBV6-1 to TRBJ1-3; D uncertain. This CDR3 is built from 15 residues. Looked up from germline, CDR1 is MNHNS and CDR2 is SASEGT. V lost 2 bases to trimming and J lost 1 base, with 9 bases between them. CDR3 DNA sequence: TGTGCCAGCAGTGAACCCAGGTCATCTGGAAACACCATATATTTT. Protein product: CASSEPRSSGNTIYF.

V is TRBV6-2 or TRBV6-3 and J is TRBJ1-2; no clear D. In germline, CDR1 is MNHEY, CDR2 SVGEGT. Deletions cut 5 bases from V and 0 bases from J, with 16 bases between. This CDR3 region has 16 residues. CDR3 sequence (DNA): TGTGCCAGCAGTGACGGGAGGACCCAAGCTAACTATGGCTACACCTTC. Translating it yields CASSDGRTQANYGYTF.

J is TRBJ1-2 and V is TRBV19; D may be TRBD1 (6 bases). Trimming pared 3 bases from V and 4 bases from J, leaving 9 bases between. The CDR3 length is 13 residues. Germline assignment: CDR1 LNHDA and CDR2 SQIVND (reference sequence). Here the CDR3 reads CASSMGAVYGYTF. The DNA of the CDR3 is TGTGCCAGTAGTATGGGGGCTGTCTATGGCTACACCTTC.

The genes are TRBV11-2 and TRBJ2-3; 7 nucleotides agree with TRBD2. This CDR3 comprises 16 residues. V gave up 5 bases and J gave up 6 bases; unmatched junction bases: 14. Germline values: CDR1 SGHAT, CDR2 FQNNGV. The CDR3 reads CASSPLVGAGDDTQYF. The DNA of the CDR3 is TGTGCCAGCAGCCCGTTGGTTGGGGCGGGGGACGATACGCAGTATTTT.

This clone occurred once. The CDR3 region has the DNA TGTGCCAGCTCAAAGGACAGCGAAAAACTGTTTTTT. This codes for CASSKDSEKLFF. J is TRBJ1-4 and V is TRBV18; D perhaps matches TRBD1 (6 bases). CDR3 length equals 12 residues. Germline CDR1 and CDR2: KGHSH and LQKENI. V was cut by 5 bases and J by 8 bases, with 9 bases left in between.

J is TRBJ1-5 and V is TRBV27; 9 positions match TRBD1. The CDR3 has 14 residues. Losses at the gene ends were 3 bases for V and 4 bases for J; bases not matched to a gene: 1. Germline CDR1 reads MNHEY; CDR2 reads SMNVEV (reference sequence). This chain's CDR3 is CASSLGQGNQPQHF. The DNA for the CDR3 is TGTGCCAGCAGTTTGGGACAGGGAAATCAGCCCCAGCATTTT.

This clone came up a few times. The chain joins TRBV6-5 to TRBJ1-5, with 9 bases that match TRBD1. The germline gives CDR1 MNHEY, CDR2 SVGAGI. CDR3 size: 14 residues. After removal of 2 bases from V and 6 bases from J, the junction contained 2 bases not matched to a gene. CDR3 DNA: TGTGCCAGCAGTTACGGACAGGGGATTCAGCCCCAGCATTTT. Protein: CASSYGQGIQPQHF.

This clone has only a few counts. The chain recombines TRBV5-5 with TRBJ1-1, with D maybe TRBD1 (6 bases). Germline V CDR1 and CDR2: SGHKS, YYEKEE (reference sequence). Trimming shortened V by 2 bases and J by 10 bases, and 15 bases separated the two germline ends. The CDR3 has 13 amino acids. CDR3 region: CASSFNQGSGAFF. CDR3 DNA sequence: TGTGCCAGCAGCTTCAATCAGGGGAGTGGAGCTTTCTTT.

V usage is TRBV11-2 and J usage is TRBJ1-5; 9 bases agree with TRBD1. This CDR3 is 14 amino acids long. In germline, CDR1 is SGHAT, CDR2 FQNNGV. Losses at the gene ends were 5 bases for V and 6 bases for J; bases not matched to a gene: 5. CDR3 loop: CASSGGQGRQPQHF. DNA for the CDR3: TGTGCCAGCAGCGGGGGACAGGGTCGTCAGCCCCAGCATTTT.

This chain joins TRBV7-8 and TRBJ2-7; TRBD1 aligns across 8 bases. The germline V gene encodes CDR1 SGHVS and CDR2 FQNEAQ. This CDR3 is 16 amino acids long. The V gene end was trimmed by 1 base and the J gene end by 3 bases; junction bases not matched to a gene: 8. CDR3 coding DNA: TGTGCCAGCAGCTTAGTACAGGGGGGCGGGAACTACGAGCAGTACTTC. It translates to CASSLVQGGGNYEQYF.

The chain has TRBV6-5 and TRBJ2-7, with 8 positions matching TRBD1. The germline CDR1 and CDR2 sequences are MNHEY and SVGAGI. The V gene end was trimmed by 7 bases and the J gene end by 3 bases; junction bases not matched to a gene: 8. CDR3 size: 14 residues. The CDR3 DNA follows: TGTGCCAGCAACCCTGACAGGGGACGCTACGAGCAGTACTTC. As protein: CASNPDRGRYEQYF.

This clone has only one observation. The chain carries TRBV19 and TRBJ1-1; TRBD1 agrees at 9 bases. With 5 bases clipped from V and 4 bases from J, the junction kept 8 bases outside the gene matches. Germline V gene data show CDR1 as LNHDA and CDR2 as SQIVND (reference sequence). The CDR3 spans 15 residues. The CDR3 sequence: CASSPWDRAGTEAFF. CDR3 DNA: TGTGCCAGTAGTCCCTGGGACAGGGCGGGCACTGAAGCTTTCTTT.

Only one count was recorded for this clone. The chain joins TRBV2 to TRBJ2-3; TRBD2 matches at 7 bases. Looked up from germline, CDR1 is SNHLY and CDR2 is FYNNEI. Losses at the gene ends were 9 bases for V and 0 bases for J; bases not matched to a gene: 6. The CDR3 contains 14 residues. CDR3 sequence: CASRGGTSTDTQYF. CDR3 in DNA: TGTGCCAGTAGGGGAGGGACTAGCACAGATACGCAGTATTTT.

V and J are TRBV30 and TRBJ2-7; D is possibly TRBD1 (6 bases). CDR3 length: 14 amino acids. Germline lookup yields CDR1 GTSNPN and CDR2 SVGIG (reference sequence). V lost 1 base to trimming and J lost 3 bases, with 13 bases between them. For the CDR3, the DNA is TGTGCCTGGAGTGGGACAACAGGGCACTACGAGCAGTACTTC. This codes for CAWSGTTGHYEQYF.

The CDR3 region is CASSRGGTVDGTEAFF. In DNA, the CDR3 is TGCGCCAGCAGCCGTGGAGGGACAGTTGATGGCACTGAAGCTTTCTTT. The V call is TRBV5-1, the J call TRBJ1-1; 7 bases match TRBD1. The CDR3 totals 16 residues. With V trimmed by 4 bases and J by 4 bases, 13 bases remained unmatched. The V gene's germline CDR1 is SGHRS and CDR2 YFSETQ.

The chain couples TRBV12-3 or TRBV12-4 to TRBJ1-2; D is uncertain. Between the trimmed V and J ends, which lost 1 base and 4 bases, there was a span of 7 bases. CDR3 length: 13 residues. CDR3 region: CASSLGTLYGYTF. As DNA, the CDR3 is TGTGCCAGCAGTTTAGGGACTCTCTATGGCTACACCTTC.

On this clone itself: Other DNA sequences in this specimen translate into the identical CDR3. J is TRBJ1-1 and V is TRBV6-1, with a weak D call TRBD1 (6 bases). The CDR3 has 14 amino acids. The germline V and J ends were trimmed by 1 base and 2 bases, with 8 bases remaining between them. Germline V gene data show CDR1 as MNHNS and CDR2 as SASEGT. The CDR3 region is CASSEGTANTEAFF. CDR3 sequence (DNA): TGTGCCAGCAGTGAAGGGACAGCTAACACTGAAGCTTTCTTT.

This rearrangement joins TRBV7-9 to TRBJ1-4; D gene unclear. V lost 4 bases, J lost 4 bases, and 10 bases lay in between. The CDR3 totals 14 residues. The germline V gene encodes CDR1 SEHNR and CDR2 FQNEAQ (reference sequence). The CDR3, as DNA: TGTGCCAGCAGCTACGATGTCTATAATGAAAAACTGTTTTTT. Protein sequence: CASSYDVYNEKLFF.

This chain connects TRBV19 to TRBJ2-7; 11 bases fit TRBD2. Germline-derived CDR1 and CDR2 are LNHDA and SQIVND (reference sequence). This CDR3 spans 14 amino acids. V was pared by 5 bases and J by 3 bases, with 3 bases of the junction left unmatched. CDR3 loop: CASSLGTSGYEQYF. CDR3 DNA sequence: TGTGCCAGTAGTTTGGGGACTAGCGGCTACGAGCAGTACTTC.

The chain combines TRBV7-9 with TRBJ1-2, with TRBD1 identical over 7 bases. V lost 3 bases to trimming and J lost 4 bases; unmatched junction nucleotides: 8. Germline values: CDR1 SEHNR, CDR2 FQNEAQ (reference sequence). The CDR3 sequence is 15 residues long. The CDR3 DNA reads as TGTGCCAGCAGCTTGGGACAGCTCGCGGGCTATGGCTACACCTTC. This gives the protein CASSLGQLAGYGYTF.